The 18 T cell receptor beta chains listed next were all sequenced from one sample in a study of shared clonotypes between healthy human individuals. TCRdb keeps only in-frame clones here, not all; method: immunoSEQ multiplex PCR. The table lists 170,000 or so clones, around 63% of them singletons. What was sequenced was memory CD4+ T cells sorted from blood. The subset is: CD45RA-negative fraction. The receptors here all came from a man aged 25 to 40 in good health.

V usage is TRBV5-1 and J usage is TRBJ2-3, with 9 nucleotides matching TRBD1. V dropped 0 bases and J dropped 4; count of bases not matched to a gene: 9. The V gene's germline CDR1 is SGHRS and CDR2 YFSETQ. The CDR3 has 17 residues. CDR3 protein: CASSLAGTGYVADTQYF. The CDR3 region has the DNA TGCGCCAGCAGCTTGGCGGGGACAGGGTATGTGGCAGATACGCAGTATTTT.

V gene TRBV27 combines with J gene TRBJ1-2, with D tentatively TRBD1 (5 bases). This CDR3 region has 15 residues. Germline V lookup: CDR1 MNHEY, CDR2 SMNVEV (reference sequence). Trimming stripped 4 bases from V and 3 bases from J, with 15 bases between. The CDR3 loop reads CASSSATGTYYGYTF. The DNA of the CDR3 is TGTGCCAGCAGTTCAGCAACCGGGACTTACTATGGCTACACCTTC.

This clone appeared once. The chain has TRBV19 and TRBJ2-5, with 8 bases matching TRBD1. The junction had 5 bases not matched to a gene; V was cut back by 3 bases and J by 2 bases. Germline CDR1 LNHDA, CDR2 SQIVND (reference sequence). CDR3 length: 15 amino acids. The CDR3 nucleotides read TGTGCCAGTAGTATCGGGACAGGTTTTCAAGAGACCCAGTACTTC. It is translated as CASSIGTGFQETQYF.

This clone was recorded only once. The chain employs TRBV5-1 and TRBJ2-7; 10 nucleotides agree with TRBD2. The CDR3 runs to 15 residues. J lost 0 bases, V lost 7 bases, and 7 bases had no gene match. Germline lookup yields CDR1 SGHRS and CDR2 YFSETQ. CDR3: CASRTLAGDSYEQYF. CDR3 DNA sequence: TGCGCCAGCCGTACCCTAGCGGGAGACTCCTACGAGCAGTACTTC.

This clone was observed once. The rearrangement links TRBV7-9 to TRBJ1-2, with D tentatively TRBD1 (5 bases). Germline lookup yields CDR1 SEHNR and CDR2 FQNEAQ (reference sequence). Trimming shortened V by 0 bases and J by 8 bases, and 19 bases separated the two germline ends. The CDR3 length is 16 residues. CDR3 sequence reads: CASSLALIRAEGGYTF. For the CDR3, the DNA is TGTGCCAGCAGCTTAGCGCTAATCAGGGCCGAGGGGGGCTACACCTTC.

This clone occurred many times. The gene calls are TRBV15 and TRBJ1-5, with a tentative D call TRBD1 (6 bases). V lost 0 bases to trimming and J lost 7 bases, with 7 bases between them. The CDR3 consists of 13 residues. Germline values: CDR1 LNHNV, CDR2 YYDKDF (reference sequence). CDR3 amino acids: CATSRDQGQPQHF. DNA of the CDR3: TGTGCCACCAGCAGAGATCAGGGGCAGCCCCAGCATTTT. The full variable domain, its missing parts supplied by reference TRBV15 and TRBJ1-5, is DAMVIQNPRYQVTQFGKPVTLSCSQTLNHNVMYWYQQKSSQAPKLLFHYYDKDFNNEADTPDNFQSRRPNTSFCFLDIRSPGLGDTAMYLCATSRDQGQPQHFGDGTRLSIL.

This clone was counted many times. The rearrangement joins TRBV6-5 to TRBJ2-1, with D perhaps matching TRBD2 (5 bases). Trimming shortened V by 2 bases and J by 3 bases, and 14 bases separated the two germline ends. The CDR3 consists of 16 residues. The V gene's germline CDR1 is MNHEY and CDR2 SVGAGI. CDR3 in DNA: TGTGCCAGCAGTTACCGAGCGGACGGTGTCTACAATGAGCAGTTCTTC. It yields the protein CASSYRADGVYNEQFF.

The J gene is TRBJ2-3, the V gene TRBV5-1; no clear D gene. This CDR3 spans 14 amino acids. CDR1 SGHRS and CDR2 YFSETQ come from the germline V gene. V was clipped by 0 bases and J by 6 bases, with 11 bases between them. CDR3 protein: CASSLAFVGDTQYF. The CDR3 DNA reads TGCGCCAGCAGCTTGGCCTTTGTGGGGGATACGCAGTATTTT.

The J gene is TRBJ2-1, the V gene TRBV18; no clear D gene. The germline V gene has CDR1 KGHSH and CDR2 LQKENI. V was cut by 3 bases and J by 10 bases, with 10 bases left in between. The CDR3 has 12 amino acids. The CDR3 DNA reads TGTGCCAGCTCACCCTTACCGCAGGAGCAGTTCTTC. Translation gives CASSPLPQEQFF.

This chain uses TRBV11-1 with TRBJ2-1; 9 bases are shared with TRBD2. This CDR3 comprises 19 residues. V shed 2 bases and J 2 bases; nucleotides not matched to a gene: 13. Germline V gives CDR1 SGHAT, CDR2 FQDESV (reference sequence). CDR3: CASSLSSRTGTSPYNEQFF. CDR3 nucleotide sequence: TGTGCCAGCAGCTTAAGTTCGCGTACCGGGACTAGCCCCTACAATGAGCAGTTCTTC.

The chain couples TRBV18 to TRBJ1-1; D unresolved. Germline lookup yields CDR1 KGHSH and CDR2 LQKENI. V was clipped by 6 bases and J by 6 bases, with 14 bases between them. There are 13 residues in the CDR3. The CDR3 loop is CASSPDGVAEAFF. The CDR3, as DNA: TGTGCCAGCTCCCCAGACGGGGTTGCTGAAGCTTTCTTT.

This chain connects TRBV14 to TRBJ2-5; D gene unclear. Germline-derived CDR1 and CDR2 are SGHDN and FVKESK. This CDR3 is built from 13 residues. V dropped 4 bases and J dropped 0 bases, with 6 bases sitting between them. In DNA form, the CDR3 reads TGTGCCAGCAGCCGAATGGACCAAGAGACCCAGTACTTC. This codes for CASSRMDQETQYF.

This chain links TRBV19 with TRBJ1-3; D might be TRBD1 (5 bases). Germline V gene lookup returns CDR1 LNHDA and CDR2 SQIVND (reference sequence). Trimming left V 3 bases short and J 4 bases short, with 13 bases between. The CDR3 covers 15 residues. CDR3 nucleotide sequence: TGTGCCAGTAGTATTCCCACAGGCGGCGGAAACACCATATATTTT. Its translation is CASSIPTGGGNTIYF.

This clone was detected once. The genes are TRBV5-1 and TRBJ1-1; TRBD1 is a possible D gene (5 bases). V was shortened by 3 bases and J by 1 base, with 16 bases between the two germline ends. From germline, CDR1 is SGHRS and CDR2 YFSETQ. The CDR3 runs to 16 residues. The CDR3 loop reads CASSSDHTGGNTEAFF. The CDR3 nucleotides are TGCGCCAGCAGCTCGGACCACACGGGGGGGAACACTGAAGCTTTCTTT.

The chain uses TRBV10-1 and TRBJ2-1; no reliable D call. The CDR3 sequence is 17 residues long. Germline-derived CDR1 and CDR2 are WNHNN and SYGVQD (reference sequence). Trimming cost V 4 bases and J 0 bases, with 16 bases left between them. CDR3 nucleotides: TGCGCCAGCAGTGGAAGGGCGGATCCTAGCTCCTACAATGAGCAGTTCTTC. This sequence encodes CASSGRADPSSYNEQFF.

This clone was picked up a small number of times. The rearrangement joins TRBV2 to TRBJ1-2, with D tentatively TRBD1 (5 bases). The CDR3 has 14 amino acids. The germline V and J ends were trimmed by 0 bases and 4 bases, with 9 bases remaining between them. The germline V gene encodes CDR1 SNHLY and CDR2 FYNNEI. This CDR3 reads CASSEAGRAYGYTF. The CDR3 bases are TGTGCCAGCAGTGAAGCAGGCAGGGCCTATGGCTACACCTTC. The complete variable domain, with remaining parts taken from reference TRBV2 and TRBJ1-2, reads EPEVTQTPSHQVTQMGQEVILRCVPISNHLYFYWYRQILGQKVEFLVSFYNNEISEKSEIFDDQFSVERPDGSNFTLKIRSTKLEDSAMYFCASSEAGRAYGYTFGSGTRLTVV.

Of note for this clone: A single base separates this from a much larger clone, so it may be a read error. The same CDR3 is also encoded by other DNA sequences in this sample. This chain connects TRBV7-2 to TRBJ2-3; D gene ambiguous. V lost 3 bases and J lost 3, with 1 base in between. The CDR3 runs to 11 residues. The germline CDR1 and CDR2 sequences are SGHTA and FQGNSA. DNA for the CDR3: TGTGCCAGCAGCTTGACAGATACGCAGTATTTT. Translated, it gives CASSLTDTQYF.

This rearrangement joins TRBV5-6 to TRBJ2-3; 8 bases agree with TRBD1. J was trimmed by 11 bases and V by 0 bases; bases with no gene match: 5. Germline CDR1 is SGHDT and CDR2 is YYEEEE. This CDR3 comprises 13 residues. The CDR3: CASSLGGQGMQYF. CDR3 nucleotides: TGTGCCAGCAGCTTGGGAGGACAGGGTATGCAGTATTTT. Full variable domain (outside the CDR3, taken from reference TRBV5-6 and TRBJ2-3): DAGVTQSPTHLIKTRGQQVTLRCSPKSGHDTVSWYQQALGQGPQFIFQYYEEEERQRGNFPDRFSGHQFPNYSSELNVNALLLGDSALYLCASSLGGQGMQYFGPGTRLTVL.